These 9 T cell receptor beta chains originate from one sample sequenced in a study of Ad26.COV2.S vaccination and SARS-CoV-2 variants. Treatment defined: roughly 19 received Ad26.COV2.S at low or high dose, single or two shots; five or six received placebo; per-sample allocation not given. Repertoires come from day 63 after the first vaccine or placebo injection. The data were produced by immunoSEQ multiplex PCR, yet TCRdb's version contains in-frame clones alone and is incomplete. The data contain roughly 700,000 clones, more than 70% of them singletons. This specimen was peripheral blood, taken in a trial of Ad26.COV2.S vaccine versus placebo. These receptors were taken from a person aged 18-65 years who received the Ad26.COV2.S COVID-19 vaccine or a placebo.

V and J are TRBV5-1 and TRBJ1-2; D might be TRBD1 (6 bases). V was shortened by 4 bases and J by 2 bases, with 15 bases between the two germline ends. The CDR3 spans 15 residues. Germline V gene sequence: CDR1 SGHRS, CDR2 YFSETQ. The CDR3 sequence: CASSGTPGANYGYTF. The CDR3 bases are TGCGCCAGCAGCGGAACCCCGGGGGCAAACTATGGCTACACCTTC.

In regard to this clone: In the same sample, other DNA sequences code for this CDR3. This chain uses TRBV18 with TRBJ1-1, with D perhaps TRBD1 (6 bases). This CDR3 has 14 residues. The germline CDR1 and CDR2 sequences are KGHSH and LQKENI. Trimming removed 3 bases from V and 1 base from J, with 9 bases in between. CDR3 DNA sequence: TGTGCCAGCTCACCGAACAGGGAGAACACTGAAGCTTTCTTT. Amino acids: CASSPNRENTEAFF.

The chain recombines TRBV27 with TRBJ1-2, with D unclear. Germline CDR1 and CDR2: MNHEY and SMNVEV (reference sequence). This CDR3 has 14 residues. V was trimmed by 4 bases and J by 4 bases, leaving 13 bases between them. As DNA, the CDR3 is TGTGCCAGCAGTTCTTGGACGGTGGGCTATGGCTACACCTTC. Translation: CASSSWTVGYGYTF.

The DNA for the CDR3 is TGCGCCAGCAGCTTGTGGGACAGGGGGAATTCACCCCTCCACTTT. Its translation: CASSLWDRGNSPLHF. This chain uses TRBV5-1 with TRBJ1-6, with 11 bases matching TRBD1. Germline V lookup: CDR1 SGHRS, CDR2 YFSETQ. V gave up 1 base and J gave up 7 bases; unmatched junction bases: 1. The CDR3 contains 15 residues.

The chain uses TRBV2 and TRBJ2-1; 15 bases align to TRBD2. Trimming took 7 bases from V and 4 from J; bases not matched to a gene: 5. Germline V gene lookup returns CDR1 SNHLY and CDR2 FYNNEI. The CDR3 is 16 amino acids. Here the CDR3 DNA reads TGTGCCAGCACCTTAGGACTAGCGGGAGGGTACAATGAGCAGTTCTTC. Translated: CASTLGLAGGYNEQFF.

The chain employs TRBV9 and TRBJ2-1; D remains unclear. Trimming stripped 3 bases from V and 2 bases from J, with 12 bases between. Germline V gene sequence: CDR1 SGDLS, CDR2 YYNGEE. The CDR3 spans 15 residues. The CDR3 sequence is CASSADGATYNEQFF. The CDR3 DNA is TGTGCCAGCAGCGCGGACGGAGCAACCTACAATGAGCAGTTCTTC.

The chain carries TRBV4-2 and TRBJ2-1; 8 nucleotides agree with TRBD1. Germline assignment: CDR1 LGHNA and CDR2 YNFKEQ. Trimming at V came to 3 bases and at J to 8 bases, leaving 9 bases not matched to a gene. The CDR3 extends over 15 amino acids. CDR3 sequence: CASSQTGQGSYEQFF. DNA for the CDR3: TGTGCCAGCAGCCAGACCGGACAGGGTTCATATGAGCAGTTCTTC.

The genes are TRBV18 and TRBJ2-1; D possibly corresponds to TRBD2 (6 bases). The V gene lost 2 bases and the J gene lost 0 bases, with 11 bases spanning the gap. The CDR3 loop spans 16 amino acids. From germline, CDR1 is KGHSH and CDR2 LQKENI. The CDR3 here is CASSPTGETSYNEQFF. Written as DNA, the CDR3 is TGTGCCAGCTCACCAACGGGGGAGACCTCCTACAATGAGCAGTTCTTC. Looking up the rest from reference TRBV18 and TRBJ2-1 gives the full variable domain: NAGVMQNPRHLVRRRGQEARLRCSPMKGHSHVYWYRQLPEEGLKFMVYLQKENIIDESGMPKERFSAEFPKEGPSILRIQQVVRGDSAAYFCASSPTGETSYNEQFFGPGTRLTVL.

The chain has TRBV12-3 or TRBV12-4 and TRBJ1-1; D might be TRBD1 (5 bases). This CDR3 has 12 residues. Trimming took 3 bases from V and 9 from J, leaving 11 bases between them. The CDR3 loop is CASSLDNLQAFF. DNA for the CDR3: TGTGCCAGCAGTTTGGACAATCTTCAAGCTTTCTTT.